Listed below are T cell receptor beta chains from one sample, sequenced in a study of T-cell memory formation after mild COVID-19. TCRdb itself ran the 5' RACE reads through MiXCR, one entry per CDR3 protein. The data show 35,000 to 45,000 distinct CDR3 sequences, 7.3% seen once. Sample: PBMCs or a T cell subset sorted from them (not recorded which). These receptors all come from a man aged 18 to 29 who had mild COVID-19 (a few samples of this study predate the infection). Cell type and time point are not known. The CDR3 runs from the conserved cysteine through the conserved F or W. A D gene is named only where the DNA matches it firmly. Clone size appears in some rows only: once, few, many, or a class for an expanded clone.

d_call | clone_size | j_call | v_call | cdr3_nt | cdr3_aa
NA | many | TRBJ2-5 | TRBV5-1 | TGCGCCAGCAGCTCATTAGCGGTCGGGGGTGACCAGTACTTC | CASSSLAVGGDQYF
NA | NA | TRBJ2-3 | TRBV12-3/TRBV12-4 | TGTGCCAGCAGTTGGGGGGGGCCACCAGATACGCAGTATTTT | CASSWGGPPDTQYF
NA | NA | TRBJ1-1 | TRBV30 | TGTGCCTGGAGTGACCGGTTTAAGACACCGGGGCACACTGAAGCTTTCTTT | CAWSDRFKTPGHTEAFF
NA | few | TRBJ2-2 | TRBV12-3/TRBV12-4 | TGTGCCAGCGCGGCGAACACCGGGGAGCTGTTTTTT | CASAANTGELFF
TRBD1 | NA | TRBJ2-5 | TRBV29-1 | TGCAGCATCCAAAGACAGGGGATACACCAAGAGACCCAGTACTTC | CSIQRQGIHQETQYF
NA | NA | TRBJ2-5 | TRBV2 | TGTGCCAGCAGTGACCAGGCCCCAGAGACCCAGTACTTC | CASSDQAPETQYF
TRBD2 | many | TRBJ2-3 | TRBV6-5 | TGTGCCAGCAGCCTATTTTCTAGCGGGGGACCGTCTAGCACAGATACGCAGTATTTT | CASSLFSSGGPSSTDTQYF
NA | many | TRBJ1-4 | TRBV7-9 | TGTGCCAGCAGCAAGTCCGTTGCTAATGAAAAACTGTTTTTT | CASSKSVANEKLFF
NA | few | TRBJ1-2 | TRBV9 | TGTGCCAGCAGCGCGTTAACACGTAACTACACCTTC | CASSALTRNYTF
TRBD1 | many | TRBJ1-1 | TRBV7-9 | TGTGCCAGCAGCTGGGACAGTCTCCTGAATGAAGCTTTCTTT | CASSWDSLLNEAFF
NA | few | TRBJ2-2 | TRBV9 | TGTGCCAGCAGCGAGGGAGGGGGAATGCGGGGAGACACCGGGGAGCTGTTTTTT | CASSEGGGMRGDTGELFF
NA | NA | TRBJ2-5 | TRBV7-2 | TGTGCCAGCAGCCAAGGGGGGGCAGAACAAGAGACCCAGTACTTC | CASSQGGAEQETQYF
NA | NA | TRBJ2-1 | TRBV6-2/TRBV6-3 | TGTGCCAGCAGTTCTCGGACAAATGAGCAGTTCTTC | CASSSRTNEQFF
NA | few | TRBJ2-5 | TRBV7-2 | TGTGCCAGCAGCTTCAGGTCCGAGACCCAGTACTTC | CASSFRSETQYF
TRBD1 | once | TRBJ1-4 | TRBV28 | TGTGCCAGCAGTCTACACAGGGGTTGGGAAGAAAAACTGTTTTTT | CASSLHRGWEEKLFF
NA | few | TRBJ2-3 | TRBV7-2 | TGTGCCAGCAGCTTAGTCCAGGCCACAGATACGCAGTATTTT | CASSLVQATDTQYF
TRBD2 | many | TRBJ2-2 | TRBV5-1 | TGCGCCAGCAGCCGCGGGGGGGCCAACACCGGGGAGCTGTTTTTT | CASSRGGANTGELFF
NA | many | TRBJ2-3 | TRBV7-2 | TGTGCCAGCGGACATACAGATACGCAGTATTTT | CASGHTDTQYF
NA | few | TRBJ1-1 | TRBV12-3/TRBV12-4 | TGTGCCAGCAGCCAAGCGGAGGGCCCGCGAGCTTTCTTT | CASSQAEGPRAFF
NA | few | TRBJ1-2 | TRBV12-3/TRBV12-4 | TGTGCCAGCCGGGGACTCGACAGGACGACGCTCGGCAACTATGGCTACACCTTC | CASRGLDRTTLGNYGYTF
TRBD2 | many | TRBJ2-4 | TRBV3-1 | TGTGCCAGCAGCCCGACTAGCGGGGGGGCCAAAAACATTCAGTACTTC | CASSPTSGGAKNIQYF
TRBD1 | many | TRBJ1-2 | TRBV27 | TGTGCCAGCAAACCAGGGGGTGCTTTTGGCTACACCTTC | CASKPGGAFGYTF
NA | NA | TRBJ2-2 | TRBV30 | TGTGCCTGGAGTTCGTATCTGAACACCGGGGAGCTGTTTTTT | CAWSSYLNTGELFF
NA | few | TRBJ2-5 | TRBV6-1 | TGTGCCAGCAGTGCCCCTCCCGGGGGCTCAAGGACCCAGTACTTC | CASSAPPGGSRTQYF
NA | many | TRBJ2-1 | TRBV7-9 | TGTGCCAGCAGCCTCATACCGGGATTAGAATCGCCCCATGAGCAGTTCTTC | CASSLIPGLESPHEQFF
NA | few | TRBJ1-6 | TRBV4-2 | TGTGCCAGCAGCCAACCCCAGGGACGGAATAATTCACCCCTCCACTTT | CASSQPQGRNNSPLHF
NA | few | TRBJ2-5 | TRBV6-5 | TGTGCCAGCAGTTACTCGAGATTGGAGTGGGGTGGAAAGACCCAGTACTTC | CASSYSRLEWGGKTQYF
NA | NA | TRBJ1-1 | TRBV9 | TGTGCCAGCAGCGTAGATCGAGTCGGATTGAACACTGAAGCTTTCTTT | CASSVDRVGLNTEAFF
NA | NA | TRBJ1-5 | TRBV20-1 | TGCAGTGCTAATAAGGGTGGTCAGCCACAGCATTTT | CSANKGGQPQHF
NA | NA | TRBJ1-6 | TRBV7-9 | TGTGCCAGCAGCTTAACAGGCGTCTCCTATAATTCACCCCTCCACTTT | CASSLTGVSYNSPLHF
NA | few | TRBJ1-1 | TRBV20-1 | TGCAGTGCTCCCCGGGGGGGGTCGTTGAACACTGAAGCTTTCTTT | CSAPRGGSLNTEAFF
TRBD1 | NA | TRBJ1-5 | TRBV19 | TGTGCCAGTAGTCCGTACAGGGGAAGCAATCAGCCCCAGCATTTT | CASSPYRGSNQPQHF
NA | NA | TRBJ1-2 | TRBV12-3/TRBV12-4 | TGTGCCAGCAGTTTTAATCCAGAGTACTATGGCTACACCTTC | CASSFNPEYYGYTF
NA | medium-sized | TRBJ2-7 | TRBV7-2 | TGTGCCAGCAGCTCACGGACCCTAGACTACGAGCAGTACTTC | CASSSRTLDYEQYF
NA | few | TRBJ1-5 | TRBV2 | TGTGCCAGCGGCCGAAGACAGGGCAATCAGCCCCAGCATTTT | CASGRRQGNQPQHF
TRBD2 | NA | TRBJ2-2 | TRBV25-1 | TGTGCCAGCAGTGGCGGGGGGGCGCCGGGGGAGCTGTTTTTT | CASSGGGAPGELFF
NA | NA | TRBJ2-2 | TRBV7-9 | TGTGCCAGCAGCGGGGAGAAAGCGAACACCGGGGAGCTGTTTTTT | CASSGEKANTGELFF
NA | few | TRBJ1-1 | TRBV10-1 | TGCGCCAGCAGTATGACCCGGGGTACTGAAGCTTTCTTT | CASSMTRGTEAFF
NA | few | TRBJ1-1 | TRBV20-1 | TGCAGTGCTAGAGATCCCGTGGGATCCATGAACACTGAAGCTTTCTTT | CSARDPVGSMNTEAFF
NA | NA | TRBJ2-1 | TRBV7-2 | TGTGCCAGCAGCCGGGACTTCTCGCCTTACAATGAGCAGTTCTTC | CASSRDFSPYNEQFF
TRBD1 | many | TRBJ2-3 | TRBV6-1 | TGTGCCAGCAGGCACGGGACAGGGGGGACCACAGATACGCAGTATTTT | CASRHGTGGTTDTQYF
TRBD2 | NA | TRBJ2-3 | TRBV7-8 | TGTGCCAGCAGCTTCGCTAGCGGGGGCTACACAGATACGCAGTATTTT | CASSFASGGYTDTQYF
TRBD1 | few | TRBJ1-5 | TRBV6-2/TRBV6-3 | TGTGCCAGCAGCCCACAGGGGAATCAGCCCCAGCATTTT | CASSPQGNQPQHF